This T cell receptor (beta chain) emerged from a study of radiotherapy plus CTLA-4 blockade in lung cancer. Sequencing used immunoSEQ multiplex PCR; TCRdb keeps in-frame clones, though not all of them. Altogether 25,000 to 35,000 clones are present, about four fifths being singletons, with the ten largest covering 16%. Germline V gene lookup returns CDR1 KGHSH and CDR2 LQKENI. The CDR3 spans 15 residues. The V and J ends lost 3 bases and 4 bases respectively, with 14 bases between them. This TCR came from a human donor with non-small cell lung cancer that progressed on radiotherapy plus ipilimumab. The material sequenced was peripheral blood, taken from a patient treated with radiotherapy plus ipilimumab. This chain joins TRBV18 and TRBJ2-3; no definite D call. CDR3 amino acids: CASSPASSSPDTQYF. The CDR3 bases are TGTGCCAGCTCACCGGCCTCCTCAAGTCCAGATACGCAGTATTTT.